The rows below give T cell receptor beta chains drawn from one sample of a study of shared clonotypes between healthy human individuals. Sequencing used immunoSEQ multiplex PCR; TCRdb keeps in-frame clones, though not all of them. The data contain about 1.5 million clones, 98% of them singletons. The source material was naive CD4+ T cells sorted from blood. All receptors come from a man aged 30 to 39 in good health. Both conserved end residues are part of each CDR3. Size is omitted from some rows. Given values are once, few, many or a class for expanded clones.

V gene: TRBV10-2; clone size: -; CDR3 protein: CASSETGPTEAFF
V gene: TRBV28; clone size: once; CDR3 protein: CASSPRPINYEQYF
V gene: TRBV27; clone size: -; CDR3 protein: CASSQLAGYNNEQFF
V gene: TRBV9; clone size: -; CDR3 protein: CASSIAGGEQYF
V gene: TRBV6-1; clone size: -; CDR3 protein: CASSEAMGGLGSQPQHF
V gene: TRBV2; clone size: -; CDR3 protein: CASYRDPLGRKGRNYGYTF
V gene: TRBV11-1; clone size: -; CDR3 protein: CASSLAQDRSYEQYF
V gene: TRBV27; clone size: -; CDR3 protein: CASSLTGTGLYEQYF
V gene: TRBV18; clone size: once; CDR3 protein: CASSPGQATDTQYF
V gene: TRBV29-1; clone size: -; CDR3 protein: CSVLTWADTQYF
V gene: TRBV5-1; clone size: -; CDR3 protein: CASSSGLGGNNEQFF
V gene: TRBV10-1; clone size: -; CDR3 protein: CASSPGGEQYF
V gene: TRBV30; clone size: -; CDR3 protein: CAWSVLLQGPYNEQFF
V gene: TRBV28; clone size: -; CDR3 protein: CASSSYHYGGTSEINTDTQYF
V gene: TRBV28; clone size: -; CDR3 protein: CASSATGGTYEQYF
V gene: TRBV5-1; clone size: -; CDR3 protein: CASSLSPKYSGNTIYF
V gene: TRBV7-9; clone size: -; CDR3 protein: CASTRTGPETQYF
V gene: TRBV6-1; clone size: -; CDR3 protein: CAAGRGFTDTQYF
V gene: TRBV11-2; clone size: -; CDR3 protein: CASSLGGAGTYNEQFF
V gene: TRBV7-9; clone size: -; CDR3 protein: CASSLGGQETQYF
V gene: TRBV9; clone size: -; CDR3 protein: CASSEYITGELFF
V gene: TRBV28; clone size: few; CDR3 protein: CASSLSGSYGYTF
V gene: TRBV7-9; clone size: -; CDR3 protein: CASSLVLAGTYNEQFF
V gene: TRBV5-1; clone size: -; CDR3 protein: CASSLLPDRASQPQHF
V gene: TRBV10-3; clone size: -; CDR3 protein: CAISVGQDGNYGYTF
V gene: TRBV9; clone size: -; CDR3 protein: CASSVATGQTSGANVLTF
V gene: TRBV10-1; clone size: -; CDR3 protein: CASSIGQGVEQYF
V gene: TRBV4-2; clone size: -; CDR3 protein: CASSESLRVGETNEQYF
V gene: TRBV7-2; clone size: -; CDR3 protein: CASSLAPGSGYTF
V gene: TRBV15; clone size: -; CDR3 protein: CATSRDMLSATNEKLFF
V gene: TRBV6-5; clone size: -; CDR3 protein: CASSSITDSNQPQHF
V gene: TRBV28; clone size: -; CDR3 protein: CASSNRDVYNEQFF
V gene: TRBV9; clone size: -; CDR3 protein: CASSVVQGGGTDTQYF
V gene: TRBV20-1; clone size: -; CDR3 protein: CSAYHRYEQYF
V gene: TRBV5-1; clone size: -; CDR3 protein: CASSLAAGGGPHEQYF
V gene: TRBV27; clone size: -; CDR3 protein: CASRGDSGNQPQHF
V gene: TRBV9; clone size: once; CDR3 protein: CASSVVAAGTGSYEQYF
V gene: TRBV2; clone size: -; CDR3 protein: CASTPGGGAYEQYF
V gene: TRBV5-6; clone size: -; CDR3 protein: CASSSYGPTSGNTIYF
V gene: TRBV5-1; clone size: -; CDR3 protein: CASSWTGFNEQYF
V gene: TRBV6-6; clone size: -; CDR3 protein: CASTTMGMRGSAFF
V gene: TRBV5-5; clone size: -; CDR3 protein: CASSLGPRQGGEKLFF
V gene: TRBV28; clone size: -; CDR3 protein: CASSLLDTEAFF
V gene: TRBV11-2; clone size: -; CDR3 protein: CASSFMVADNEQFF
V gene: TRBV4-1; clone size: -; CDR3 protein: CASSSPHVAGEGGSLF
V gene: TRBV5-1; clone size: -; CDR3 protein: CASKVQRIAKNIQYF
V gene: TRBV18; clone size: -; CDR3 protein: CASSPKGGQPQHF
V gene: TRBV28; clone size: -; CDR3 protein: CASVPGDLRVEQYF
V gene: TRBV6-1; clone size: -; CDR3 protein: CASSGTSGRSWEQYF
V gene: TRBV5-4; clone size: -; CDR3 protein: CASSPTGRSYNEQFF
V gene: TRBV6-5; clone size: -; CDR3 protein: CASSYFRGQGLYGYTF
V gene: TRBV10-2; clone size: -; CDR3 protein: CASSGLAGSTDTQYF
V gene: TRBV12-5; clone size: -; CDR3 protein: CASGLVLRLAGVSSSYNEQFF
V gene: TRBV7-8; clone size: -; CDR3 protein: CASSLRRRDTQYF
V gene: TRBV18; clone size: -; CDR3 protein: CASSPTAGGVNTGELFF
V gene: TRBV27; clone size: -; CDR3 protein: CASSFGEGGTYNEQFF
V gene: TRBV2; clone size: -; CDR3 protein: CASSVRSGSTGELFF
V gene: TRBV18; clone size: -; CDR3 protein: CASSNPVGPFYEQYF
V gene: TRBV7-8; clone size: -; CDR3 protein: CASSRRGEETQYF